This TCR beta chain was profiled in a study of memory CD4+ T cells and cytomegalovirus serostatus (dated by TCRdb to the late 2010s). For context, the study as a whole: A total of roughly 35 healthy Belgian adults, of whom 9 were CMV seropositive and about 24 were CMV seronegative, were included in the cohort. To replicate a published TCR-based CMV serostatus classifier, the study sequenced CD4+ memory TCRbeta repertoires from a Belgian cohort whose cytomegalovirus serostatus was known. The research as a whole found: A median bootstrapped AUC of around 0.94 with a 95% CI of 0.76-1.00 was achieved on the Belgian cohort by the original-framework classifier. Of fewer than 200 previously reported CMV-associated TCRbeta sequences, approximately 70 appeared in the CD4+ memory repertoires, each in one to five individuals. Unlike the original study, which covered naive and memory CD4+ and CD8+ populations, the Belgian study sequenced only CD4+CD45RO+ memory cells. For predicting CMV serostatus, the median bootstrapped AUC was approximately 0.95 using the original framework and roughly 0.91 using a US-trained random forest. The results were interpreted as suggesting that the CMV-associated TCR signature is mostly present in the CD4+ memory repertoire.

The Quick-DNA Microprep Kit was used to extract genomic DNA from the sorted cells. TCRbeta DNA was amplified with the immunoSEQ hsTCRbeta kit following the manufacturer's protocol. TCRbeta libraries were sequenced on an Illumina MiSeq instrument. The source study handled its data this way. Once out-of-frame sequences had been removed, 2 million to 2.5 million distinct TCRbeta sequences were left, which works out to an average of around 73,000 per individual. Two values were used to score each individual: the count of over 150 previously reported CMV-associated TCRbeta sequences and the total count of productive distinct TCRbeta sequences. A beta-binomial model was reimplemented in Python, and scikit-learn random forests with default parameters were trained on US cohort data. Classifier performance on the Belgian cohort was summarized as median AUC with percentile confidence intervals over 10,000 bootstrap iterations. TCRdb stores this immuneACCESS table with in-frame sequences only. Part of the clones is absent; in the studies checked, under half of the shortfall reflects unresolved V genes, and no reason is known for the rest. D and trimming were read from the DNA, whereas the V and J calls and clone size are those reported in that table. This sample holds under 100,000 clones; 80% were observed only once. The top ten constitute around 0.78% of the sample.

In the case of this clone: Its binding antigen is unknown. Within one base of it there is no much larger clone, and no base qualities were kept.

Single viable CD3+CD4+CD8-CD45RO+ cells were sorted as memory CD4+ T cells on a FACSAria II. CMV serostatus was determined with a Roche Elecsys assay detecting serum IgG against CMV pp150, pp28, p38 and p52. Once the samples were thawed, total CD4+ T cells were enriched through positive selection using CD4 magnetic microbeads. Samples originated from another study that specifically interrogated the CD4+ T cell memory repertoire. Peripheral blood mononuclear cells were isolated and cryopreserved according to standard operating procedures, and serum was kept at -80 degrees C. The staining used CD3-PerCP (BW264/56), CD4-APC (RPA-T4), CD45RO-PE (UCHT1) and CD8-Pacific Orange (3B5) antibodies, and Sytox blue was used to exclude non-viable cells. The junction shows trimming of 0 bases on V and 2 bases on J, plus 10 bases between the germline ends. CDR1 and CDR2, looked up from the germline V gene, are MNHEY and SVGAGI. The CDR3 holds 15 amino acids from the cysteine to the phenylalanine. Here the CDR3 DNA is all that survives: 45 bases in frame from base 1.

The sequence was obtained from an adult in good health and CMV-seronegative. The sample consisted of memory CD4+ T cells from blood. This receptor chain uses TRBV6-5 and TRBJ1-1; a tentative D call is TRBD1 (6 bases match). The CDR3 region: CASSYSRTANTEAFF. The nucleotide sequence is TGTGCCAGCAGTTACTCCCGGACAGCTAACACTGAAGCTTTCTTT.